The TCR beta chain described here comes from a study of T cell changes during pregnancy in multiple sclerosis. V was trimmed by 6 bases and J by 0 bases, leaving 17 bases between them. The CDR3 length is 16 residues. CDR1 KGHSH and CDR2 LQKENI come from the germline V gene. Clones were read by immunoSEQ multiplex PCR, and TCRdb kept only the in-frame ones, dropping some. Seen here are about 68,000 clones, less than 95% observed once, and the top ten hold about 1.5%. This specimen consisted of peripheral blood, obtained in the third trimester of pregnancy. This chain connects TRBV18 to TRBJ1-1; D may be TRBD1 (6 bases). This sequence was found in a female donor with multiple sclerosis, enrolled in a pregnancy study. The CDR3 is CASSTTGPPLNTEAFF. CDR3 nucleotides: TGTGCCAGCTCCACGACAGGACCCCCTCTGAACACTGAAGCTTTCTTT.